Shown below are 5 T cell receptor beta chains from a single sample sequenced in a study of blood T cell repertoires in COVID-19. Some clones are missing from TCRdb's copy, which holds only in-frame ones; the method was immunoSEQ multiplex PCR. The sample shows more than 95,000 clones, 70% to 90% of them seen only once. Material: peripheral blood. These receptors were taken from a man aged 50 or older in a cohort sampled during active COVID-19.

J is TRBJ1-2 and V is TRBV5-1; tentative D call: TRBD1 (6 bases). Trimming stripped 6 bases from V and 8 bases from J, with 17 bases between. The CDR3 length is 13 residues. In germline, CDR1 is SGHRS, CDR2 YFSETQ. This chain's CDR3 is CASTFGGPGGYTF. CDR3 DNA: TGCGCCAGCACCTTCGGGGGGCCTGGGGGCTACACCTTC.

This chain's CDR3 is CASSRDTPRPNYGYTF. The CDR3 coding sequence is TGTGCCAGCAGCCGGGACACCCCTCGCCCTAACTATGGCTACACCTTC. V is TRBV7-8 and J is TRBJ1-2; D may be TRBD1 (6 bases). The CDR3 loop spans 16 amino acids. V was clipped by 5 bases and J by 0 bases, with 16 bases between them. The germline CDR1 and CDR2 sequences are SGHVS and FQNEAQ.

The gene calls are TRBV28 and TRBJ1-4; TRBD1 might be the D (6 bases). CDR3 length: 13 residues. The germline gives CDR1 MDHEN, CDR2 SYDVKM. V was shortened by 6 bases and J by 6 bases, with 11 bases between the two germline ends. The CDR3, as DNA: TGTGCCAGCAGGAGGGGGTTAGATGAAAAACTGTTTTTT. As protein: CASRRGLDEKLFF.

This chain joins TRBV5-6 and TRBJ2-2, with D maybe TRBD1 (5 bases). Trimming shortened V by 2 bases and J by 4 bases, and 9 bases separated the two germline ends. This CDR3 contains 14 residues. The germline V gene encodes CDR1 SGHDT and CDR2 YYEEEE. CDR3 bases: TGTGCCAGCAGCTTTGAAAGGGGCACCGGGGAGCTGTTTTTT. Its translation: CASSFERGTGELFF.

This chain joins TRBV15 and TRBJ1-1; D remains unclear. The CDR3 is made up of 16 amino acids. V shed 0 bases and J shed 4 bases, with 15 bases lying between them. Germline CDR1 LNHNV, CDR2 YYDKDF (reference sequence). CDR3: CATSRDRRARGTEAFF. Written as DNA, the CDR3 is TGTGCCACCAGCAGAGATAGGAGGGCCCGAGGCACTGAAGCTTTCTTT.